The sequence of this T cell receptor beta chain was determined in a study of blood T cells in healthy people across ages. The CDR3 length is 16 residues. V was trimmed by 2 bases and J by 1 base, leaving 12 bases between them. CDR1 is KGHSH and CDR2 is LQKENI in the germline V gene. Next came a second PCR, run for about 7 to 12 cycles, which used a sample-barcoded 5' primer along with a J-beta primer mix. The study obtained at least 2.5 million CDR3-containing paired-end reads from every sample. One entry per CDR3 protein results from TCRdb running MiXCR on the 5' RACE reads. This sample carries around 1.5 million distinct CDR3 sequences, 42% of them seen once, and the ten largest clones take roughly 7.9%. Findings and limits, study-wide: There were more naive CD4+ cells and higher diversity in long-lived donors than in aged donors.

With respect to this clonotype: Antigen specificity is unknown.

This TCR was recovered from a woman between 18 and 29 years old in good health. Source material: blood. This chain joins TRBV18 and TRBJ1-3, with D unresolved. CDR3 sequence: CASSPSDNRSGNTIYF. The CDR3, as DNA: TGTGCCAGCTCACCATCTGACAACCGATCTGGAAACACCATATATTTT. Full variable domain (outside the CDR3, taken from reference TRBV18 and TRBJ1-3): NAGVMQNPRHLVRRRGQEARLRCSPMKGHSHVYWYRQLPEEGLKFMVYLQKENIIDESGMPKERFSAEFPKEGPSILRIQQVVRGDSAAYFCASSPSDNRSGNTIYFGEGSWLTVV.